This T cell receptor beta chain derives from a study of T cell responses to AZD1222 COVID-19 vaccine. Whole-study findings and limits: Repertoire samples came only from after the peak T cell response. Most donors were white British and more were female, and clonal diversity was possibly underestimated. Mapped onto spike, vaccine-associated CD4 TCRs spanned it and were dominant at 160-218 and 743-854.

Assay used: immunoSEQ multiplex PCR; TCRdb lists only in-frame clones, some missing. Of some 52,000 clones listed, about 91% are singletons. This CDR3 is 14 amino acids long. Trimming pared 6 bases from V and 3 bases from J, leaving 11 bases between. Germline V gives CDR1 SNHLY, CDR2 FYNNEI. About this clone itself: Antigen specificity is unknown.

Sequenced here: peripheral blood, sampled 28 days after the second AZD1222 dose. The sequence came from an adult who received the AZD1222 COVID-19 vaccine. The chain is built from TRBV2 and TRBJ1-4; TRBD1 is a possible D gene (5 bases). The CDR3 is CASSQQEANEKLFF. The CDR3 DNA sequence: TGTGCCAGCAGCCAACAGGAGGCTAATGAAAAACTGTTTTTT.